This TCR beta chain appears in the sequencing data of a study of T-cell reconstitution after alpha-beta-depleted transplantation in children. Preparation of the TCRbeta library used unique molecular identifiers. TCRdb ran MiXCR on the PCR reads and lists one entry per CDR3 protein. The sample includes some 530,000 distinct CDR3 sequences, around 13% of them seen just once. The V gene's germline CDR1 is SGHTA and CDR2 FQGTGA. V gave up 2 bases and J gave up 8 bases, with 16 bases separating them. The CDR3 runs to 15 residues. The specimen was PBMCs from the stem cell graft donor, collected from the stem cell graft. This clonotype was obtained from a human donor who donated a stem cell graft to a child with combined immunodeficiency. J is TRBJ2-1 and V is TRBV7-3, with a possible D match to TRBD1 (6 bases). The CDR3 nucleotides read TGTGCCAGCAGCTTAGCGGGCACAAGGGGGTATGAGCAGTTCTTC. It yields the protein CASSLAGTRGYEQFF.